Shown below are 25 T cell receptor beta chains from a single sample sequenced in a study of T cells in Graves' hyperthyroidism and ophthalmopathy. Authors of the study amplified TCR beta CDR3 regions from RNA transcripts. Initially, a first-round RT-PCR of the TCR CDR3 employed the HTBI primer set. TCRdb itself ran the multiplex PCR reads through MiXCR, one entry per CDR3 protein. The repertoire holds 270,000 or so distinct CDR3 sequences, with around 15% as singletons. Source material: blood. These receptors all come from a woman aged 45-65 years with Graves' hyperthyroidism that later progressed to Graves' ophthalmopathy.

This clonotype showed up many times. This chain connects TRBV18 to TRBJ2-3; 7 nucleotides agree with TRBD1. The CDR3 contains 16 residues. Germline CDR1 KGHSH, CDR2 LQKENI. The J segment lost 4 bases and the V segment lost 1 base, leaving 8 bases of the junction unmatched. The DNA for the CDR3 is TGTGCCAGCTCACCACTGAACAGGGGCGTTTCAGATACGCAGTATTTT. Its translation: CASSPLNRGVSDTQYF.

This clonotype was recorded at least ten times. This chain uses TRBV9 with TRBJ2-7; the D is unclear. The CDR3 runs to 14 residues. Trimming cost V 0 bases and J 2 bases, with 9 bases left between them. Germline values: CDR1 SGDLS, CDR2 YYNGEE. The CDR3 protein is CASSVGIATYEQYF. The CDR3 DNA follows: TGTGCCAGCAGCGTAGGGATAGCTACCTACGAGCAGTACTTC. Drawing the rest from reference TRBV9 and TRBJ2-7, the complete variable domain is DSGVTQTPKHLITATGQRVTLRCSPRSGDLSVYWYQQSLDQGLQFLIQYYNGEERAKGNILERFSAQQFPDLHSELNLSSLELGDSALYFCASSVGIATYEQYFGPGTRLTVT.

The table lists this clonotype with many counts. The chain's CDR3 is CASSVEGAPYEQYF. CDR3 in DNA: TGTGCCAGCAGCGTAGAAGGGGCTCCCTACGAGCAGTACTTC. The V and J genes are TRBV9 and TRBJ2-7; tentatively, D is TRBD1 (5 bases). This CDR3 is built from 14 residues. V gave up 0 bases and J gave up 2 bases, with 9 bases separating them. Germline loops: CDR1 SGDLS, CDR2 YYNGEE.

Notes on this clonotype: A single base separates this from a much larger clone, so it may be a read error. CDR3 coding DNA: TGCTGCGTTGAAGACACAGGGGGTGGCTACACCTTC. Protein sequence: CCVEDTGGGYTF. This chain connects TRBV29-1 to TRBJ1-2, with 8 nucleotides matching TRBD1. Germline CDR1 and CDR2: SQVTM and ANQGSEA. The CDR3 runs 12 residues.

This clonotype was seen many times. V gene TRBV7-3 combines with J gene TRBJ2-2; 7 bases are shared with TRBD1. The CDR3 sequence is 12 residues long. CDR1 is SGHTA and CDR2 is FQGTGA in the germline V gene. V lost 5 bases, J lost 6 bases, and 0 bases stayed unmatched. Written as DNA, the CDR3 is TGTGCCAGCAGCCAGGGGGCCGGGGAGCTGTTTTTT. As protein: CASSQGAGELFF.

This clonotype was counted ten times or more. The J gene is TRBJ2-7, the V gene TRBV4-1, with D perhaps TRBD2 (6 bases). V gave up 0 bases and J gave up 4 bases, with 13 bases separating them. The CDR3 extends over 15 amino acids. Germline loops: CDR1 MGHRA, CDR2 YSYEKL. The CDR3 here is CASSQDPGLIYEQYF. The CDR3 DNA sequence: TGCGCCAGCAGCCAAGACCCGGGACTGATATACGAGCAGTACTTC.

This chain links TRBV20-1 with TRBJ2-3; the match to TRBD2 covers 12 bases. J was trimmed by 6 bases and V by 3 bases; bases with no gene match: 7. This CDR3 has 15 amino acids. Looked up from germline, CDR1 is DFQATT and CDR2 is SNEGSKA (reference sequence). The DNA of the CDR3 is TGCAGTGCTAGTGGGACTAGCGGGCCGGGGGATACGCAGTATTTT. It specifies CSASGTSGPGDTQYF.

This clonotype was seen ten or more times. J is TRBJ1-2 and V is TRBV9; maybe TRBD1 (6 bases). Germline CDR1 and CDR2: SGDLS and YYNGEE. V lost 4 bases to trimming and J lost 8 bases, with 12 bases between them. This CDR3 contains 12 residues. In DNA form, the CDR3 reads TGTGCCAGCAGCCAGACAGGCGGGGGCTACACCTTC. As protein: CASSQTGGGYTF.

This clonotype was counted at least ten times. The chain recombines TRBV28 with TRBJ1-4; TRBD1 aligns across 9 bases. The CDR3 sequence is 15 residues long. Germline CDR1 reads MDHEN; CDR2 reads SYDVKM. Trimming took 5 bases from V and 6 from J; bases not matched to a gene: 7. Here the CDR3 DNA reads TGTGCCAGCAGTCCACTCACAGGGGGCGATGAAAAACTGTTTTTT. It translates to CASSPLTGGDEKLFF.

This chain connects TRBV12-3 or TRBV12-4 to TRBJ1-3, with D perhaps TRBD1 (6 bases). CDR3 size: 14 residues. The V end lost 5 bases, the J end lost 1 base, and 9 bases lay between the germline ends. Here the CDR3 DNA reads TGTGCCAGCAGTGGGACATCTTCTGGAAACACCATATATTTT. As protein: CASSGTSSGNTIYF.

This clonotype showed up many times. V gene TRBV6-6 combines with J gene TRBJ1-2, with 11 positions matching TRBD1. Looked up from germline, CDR1 is MNHNY and CDR2 is SVGAGI (reference sequence). The ends lost 2 bases at V and 4 bases at J; junction bases unmatched: 6. This CDR3 spans 16 amino acids. The CDR3 region has the DNA TGTGCCAGCAGTTACCTAAGGACAGGGGGCAGCTATGGCTACACCTTC. Its protein product is CASSYLRTGGSYGYTF.

Many counts were recorded for this clonotype. The rearrangement uses TRBV3-1 and TRBJ2-5, with unresolved D. From germline, CDR1 is LGHDT and CDR2 YNNKEL (reference sequence). V lost 0 bases and J lost 4, with 12 bases in between. This CDR3 is 15 amino acids long. The CDR3 DNA is TGTGCCAGCAGCCAAGAGGCCCATAGGGTAGAGACCCAGTACTTC. It specifies CASSQEAHRVETQYF.

This clonotype has just a few counts. The chain has TRBV28 and TRBJ2-6, with TRBD1 as a possible D gene (5 bases). Germline values: CDR1 MDHEN, CDR2 SYDVKM. This CDR3 contains 14 residues. Trimming shortened V by 4 bases and J by 3 bases, and 7 bases separated the two germline ends. Here the CDR3 DNA reads TGTGCCAGCAGTTCAGGGTTTGGGGCCAACGTCCTGACTTTC. It translates to CASSSGFGANVLTF.

This clonotype has a count of ten or more. The rearrangement links TRBV12-3 or TRBV12-4 to TRBJ2-1; 8 nucleotides match TRBD2. The CDR3 spans 15 residues. J gave up 7 bases and V 5 bases, and 10 bases lay outside the gene matches. The CDR3: CASSESGSLLNEQFF. CDR3 in DNA: TGTGCCAGCAGTGAAAGCGGGAGCCTCCTAAATGAGCAGTTCTTC.

In its sample, this clonotype was seen many times. This rearrangement joins TRBV2 to TRBJ2-5, with unresolved D. This CDR3 is 14 amino acids long. Germline CDR1 and CDR2: SNHLY and FYNNEI. Trimming took 5 bases from V and 0 from J, leaving 10 bases between them. This CDR3 is CASSKTENQETQYF. CDR3 sequence (DNA): TGTGCCAGCAGTAAGACCGAGAACCAAGAGACCCAGTACTTC.

This clonotype came up many times. V is TRBV11-2 and J is TRBJ2-7; TRBD1 matches at 10 bases. There are 13 residues in the CDR3. Germline CDR1 SGHAT, CDR2 FQNNGV. V trimming: 2 bases; J trimming: 6 bases; junction bases outside the gene matches: 1. The CDR3 protein is CASSLRDRGEQYF. The CDR3 DNA sequence: TGTGCCAGCAGCTTACGGGACAGGGGCGAGCAGTACTTC.

This clonotype was counted a few times. The chain couples TRBV19 to TRBJ2-1; 10 bases align to TRBD1. J lost 3 bases, V lost 8 bases, and 22 bases had no gene match. The CDR3 spans 20 residues. Germline loops: CDR1 LNHDA, CDR2 SQIVND (reference sequence). CDR3 loop: CASPPPNPFGQGDNYNEQFF. The CDR3, as DNA: TGTGCCAGTCCTCCTCCAAACCCCTTCGGACAGGGGGATAACTACAATGAGCAGTTCTTC.

This clonotype was seen repeatedly, ten times or more. This chain joins TRBV11-2 and TRBJ2-5, with TRBD2 matching 13 bases. Trimming cost V 4 bases and J 5 bases; bases outside gene matches: 10. Germline assignment: CDR1 SGHAT and CDR2 FQNNGV. The CDR3 sequence is 17 residues long. The CDR3 coding sequence is TGTGCCAGCAGCTCGCGGACTAGCGGGAGTGGGGGGGAGACCCAGTACTTC. This gives the protein CASSSRTSGSGGETQYF.

This clonotype came up many times. This chain connects TRBV20-1 to TRBJ2-7; D perhaps matches TRBD2 (6 bases). From germline, CDR1 is DFQATT and CDR2 SNEGSKA (reference sequence). V was clipped by 3 bases and J by 4 bases, with 7 bases between them. This CDR3 is built from 11 residues. The CDR3 here is CSASGGYEQYF. Here the CDR3 DNA reads TGCAGTGCTAGTGGGGGGTACGAGCAGTACTTC.

The rearrangement links TRBV19 to TRBJ2-1, with 8 bases lining up with TRBD2. With 10 bases clipped from V and 9 bases from J, the junction kept 29 bases outside the gene matches. Per germline, CDR1 LNHDA and CDR2 SQIVND (reference sequence). The CDR3 contains 19 residues. CDR3 protein: CAKPRGVAGSSRPGSEQFF. The CDR3 coding sequence is TGTGCCAAGCCTAGAGGGGTAGCGGGATCTTCTCGTCCAGGTAGTGAGCAGTTCTTC.

J is TRBJ2-1 and V is TRBV7-9; 9 bases agree with TRBD2. Per germline, CDR1 SEHNR and CDR2 FQNEAQ (reference sequence). The V and J ends lost 10 bases and 4 bases, in that order; junction bases with no gene match: 11. The CDR3 spans 15 residues. For the CDR3, the DNA is TGTGCCAACGGCGGGGCGGGAGGGCCTTACAATGAGCAGTTCTTC. It codes for CANGGAGGPYNEQFF.

This clonotype occurred a few times. The rearrangement links TRBV25-1 to TRBJ2-7; D perhaps matches TRBD1 (5 bases). Trimming took 8 bases from V and 6 from J, leaving 17 bases between them. CDR1 MGHDK and CDR2 SYGVNS come from the germline V gene. CDR3 length: 13 residues. CDR3 sequence: CASCRAGFSEQYF. CDR3 nucleotide sequence: TGTGCCAGCTGTCGGGCAGGGTTCTCCGAGCAGTACTTC.

This clonotype came up many times. This chain connects TRBV6-1 to TRBJ1-2; D gene unclear. The CDR3 is 13 residues long. Trimming left V 7 bases short and J 2 bases short, with 11 bases between. Germline values: CDR1 MNHNS, CDR2 SASEGT. CDR3 region: CASTTTGNYGYTF. Here the CDR3 DNA reads TGTGCCAGCACCACGACCGGGAACTATGGCTACACCTTC.

This clonotype was observed a few times. The chain uses TRBV3-1 and TRBJ2-1, with 10 bases that match TRBD2. The CDR3 loop spans 18 amino acids. Trimming took 3 bases from V and 8 from J; bases not matched to a gene: 16. Germline V lookup: CDR1 LGHDT, CDR2 YNNKEL (reference sequence). The CDR3: CASSHPRGLAGVRDEQFF. CDR3 in DNA: TGTGCCAGCAGCCATCCCCGGGGGCTAGCGGGAGTCCGGGATGAGCAGTTCTTC.

This clonotype appeared many times. The rearrangement links TRBV29-1 to TRBJ2-4; TRBD1 matches 9 bases. In germline, CDR1 is SQVTM, CDR2 ANQGSEA. The CDR3 is 17 amino acids. The J segment lost 2 bases and the V segment lost 4 bases, leaving 12 bases of the junction unmatched. CDR3 bases: TGCAGCGTTGCTTGGCCCTGGACAGGGGATTCCAAAAACATTCAGTACTTC. Amino acid sequence: CSVAWPWTGDSKNIQYF.